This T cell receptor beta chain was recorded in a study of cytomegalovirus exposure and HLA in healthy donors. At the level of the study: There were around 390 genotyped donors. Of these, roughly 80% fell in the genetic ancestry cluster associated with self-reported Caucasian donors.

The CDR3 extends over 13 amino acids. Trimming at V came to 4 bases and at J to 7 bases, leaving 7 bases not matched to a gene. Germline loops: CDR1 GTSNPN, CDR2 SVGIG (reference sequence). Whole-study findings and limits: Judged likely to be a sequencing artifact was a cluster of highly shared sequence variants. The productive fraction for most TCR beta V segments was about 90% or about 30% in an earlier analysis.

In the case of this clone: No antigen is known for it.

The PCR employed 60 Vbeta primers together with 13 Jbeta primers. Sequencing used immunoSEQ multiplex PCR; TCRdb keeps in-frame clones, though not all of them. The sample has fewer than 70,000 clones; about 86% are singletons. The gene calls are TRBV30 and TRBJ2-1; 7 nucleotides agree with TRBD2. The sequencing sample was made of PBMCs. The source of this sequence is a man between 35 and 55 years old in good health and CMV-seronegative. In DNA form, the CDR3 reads TGTGCCTGGAAAGCGGGGCCGGATAATGAGCAGTTCTTC. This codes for CAWKAGPDNEQFF.